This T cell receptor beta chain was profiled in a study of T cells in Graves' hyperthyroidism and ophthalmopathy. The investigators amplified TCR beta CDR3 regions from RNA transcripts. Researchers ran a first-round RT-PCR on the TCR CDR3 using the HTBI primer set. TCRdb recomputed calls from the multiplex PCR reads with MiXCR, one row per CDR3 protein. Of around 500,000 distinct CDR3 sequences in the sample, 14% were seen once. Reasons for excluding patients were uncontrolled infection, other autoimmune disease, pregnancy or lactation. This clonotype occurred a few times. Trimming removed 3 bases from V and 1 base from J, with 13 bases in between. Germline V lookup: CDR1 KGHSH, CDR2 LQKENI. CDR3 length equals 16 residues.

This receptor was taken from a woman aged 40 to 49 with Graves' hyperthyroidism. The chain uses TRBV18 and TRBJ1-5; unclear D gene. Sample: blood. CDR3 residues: CASSPDWDWSNQPQHF. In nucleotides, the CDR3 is TGTGCCAGCTCACCTGATTGGGATTGGAGCAATCAGCCCCAGCATTTT.